The T cell receptor (beta chain) described here comes from a study of a mutant IDH1 vaccine in newly diagnosed glioma. As for the study in general: Among treated patients, about 60% were male and about 40% female, and mean age was 40.4 years.

Time point meaning: baseline, week 1 (first vaccination visit). Noted treatment: pre-vaccination baseline after standard-of-care therapy. CDR3 length equals 14 residues. The V segment lost 6 bases and the J segment 4 bases; nucleotides outside the gene matches: 8. Germline loops: CDR1 LNHDA, CDR2 SQIVND (reference sequence). Profiling relied on immunoSEQ multiplex PCR, and the TCRdb table lists in-frame clones only, not all of them. The sample has 30,000 to 35,000 clones, roughly nine tenths seen once. Worth noting for this clone: Its cognate antigen is unknown.

Study results and caveats: A vaccine-induced immune response developed in approximately 94% of the patients.

The sequence came from a woman between 40 and 55 years old with glioma. The material sequenced was PBMCs, taken from a glioma patient treated with radiotherapy, temozolomide or both. The chain has TRBV19 and TRBJ1-2; the match to TRBD1 covers 7 bases. The CDR3, as DNA: TGTGCCAGTAGGACCGGGACAGAATCCTATGGCTACACCTTC. Amino acids: CASRTGTESYGYTF.